This T cell receptor (beta chain) appears in the sequencing data of a study of blood T cell repertoires in COVID-19 (dated by TCRdb to 2020 to 2022). As for the study more broadly: Samples covering the acute and convalescent phases of COVID-19 were provided by collaborators in the United States, Italy and Spain. The repertoires were released in a freely available public database meant as a resource for research on the immune response to SARS-CoV-2. Subjects who had been exposed to COVID-19, were actively infected with it, or had recovered from it provided the deeply sampled blood TCRbeta repertoires that made up the dataset. The sample metadata nearly always contained a de-identified subject ID, COVID-19 status, age in years and sex. Samples were obtained from the ongoing ImmuneRACE study (first 160 participants) and from 1,000 to 1,500 subjects provided by 6 global collaborators. The prospective study material was composed of cDNA or gDNA derived from T cells, B-cell-depleted T cells, or PBMCs. HLA class I and class II types, where available, came from metadata supplied by the sample provider rather than from assay-based typing. General findings and caveats noted by the study authors: The quantity of clinical and demographic metadata differed by source and by participant and was supplied without curation.

As encoded in the germline V gene, CDR1 is SGHVS while CDR2 is FQNEAQ. The CDR3 spans 16 residues, from the cysteine through the phenylalanine. Of the read, only the CDR3 DNA is kept; its 48 bases are in frame from base 1. Trimming takes 5 bases off V and 5 bases off J; junction bases not matched to a gene: 14. This clone was counted between two and nine times. Its antigen is unknown. The input lacks base qualities; no much larger clone sits a single base away. TCRbeta CDR3 regions were amplified from genomic DNA by means of the immunoSEQ Assay, a bias-controlled multiplex PCR. The original methods were these. The number of nucleated cells in each sample was estimated by amplification of reference gene primers within the assay. To quantify the absolute abundance of each unique TCRbeta CDR3 rearrangement, sequence reads were collapsed and filtered. For each sample, productive Simpson clonality was calculated as the square root of Simpson's diversity index over productive rearrangements. TCRdb took over this immuneACCESS table, retaining in-frame rearrangements with V and J assigned. Such tables are incomplete; in checked studies, under half of the missing clones stem from an unresolved V gene, and the remainder is unexplained. The V and J calls and clone size are taken from that table; D and trimming were inferred from the DNA. In this sample the table shows 250,000 to 300,000 clones, roughly 88% of which occur a single time. The ten top clones hold under 2.5% of the sample.

Participants in the prospective study were enrolled through a virtual design, were aged roughly 18 to 100 years, and lived in about two dozen United States geographic areas. In the prospective study, participants were assigned to cohorts based on the clinical history participants reported in a screening survey and a study questionnaire. Recovered participants in ImmuneRACE Cohort 3 were defined by two consecutive negative NP/OP PCR tests, clearance by a healthcare professional, or resolution of symptoms. In the prospective study, whole blood, serum and a nasopharyngeal or oropharyngeal swab were collected from each participant by mobile phlebotomists. Over an approximately 2-month period, participants in the prospective study had the option of providing additional blood draws and questionnaires. Before DNA extraction, prospective study blood samples were shipped either frozen or at room temperature.

This receptor chain uses TRBV7-8 and TRBJ2-5, with 7 middle bases fitting TRBD2. The clonotype was recovered from a woman aged 45 to 65 who had recovered from COVID-19. Sequenced material: PBMCs or T cells enriched from blood (not recorded which). CDR3 sequence: CASSPRVAGVLETQYF. The DNA reads TGTGCCAGCAGCCCCCGCGTCGCGGGAGTACTGGAGACCCAGTACTTC.